A single sample gave rise to the 16 T cell receptor beta chains below, sequenced in a study of blood T cell repertoires in COVID-19. Sequenced by immunoSEQ multiplex PCR; TCRdb stores in-frame clones only, minus some. The data hold 25,000 or so clones, with around 94% observed a single time. The sample was peripheral blood. Every receptor here comes from a woman aged 45 to 65 with active COVID-19.

The J gene is TRBJ1-2, the V gene TRBV20-1, with 11 bases that match TRBD1. Germline lookup yields CDR1 DFQATT and CDR2 SNEGSKA (reference sequence). J was trimmed by 7 bases and V by 3 bases; bases with no gene match: 4. CDR3 length: 13 amino acids. This chain's CDR3 is CSASGDRGFGYTF. CDR3 nucleotides: TGCAGTGCTAGTGGGGACAGGGGGTTTGGCTACACCTTC.

V usage is TRBV14 and J usage is TRBJ2-3, with D possibly matching TRBD2 (7 bases). Trimming left V 4 bases short and J 3 bases short, with 14 bases between. The CDR3 is made up of 15 amino acids. Looked up from germline, CDR1 is SGHDN and CDR2 is FVKESK. CDR3 sequence reads: CASSRGGSQTDTQYF. The CDR3, as DNA: TGTGCCAGCAGCCGGGGGGGCTCGCAGACAGATACGCAGTATTTT.

The V gene is TRBV6-5, the J gene TRBJ2-5; tentatively, D is TRBD1 (6 bases). The germline V gene has CDR1 MNHEY and CDR2 SVGAGI. The V and J ends lost 0 bases and 3 bases respectively, with 11 bases between them. The CDR3 is 15 residues long. CDR3 sequence: CASSYSTAGEETQYF. The CDR3 region has the DNA TGTGCCAGCAGTTACTCGACGGCAGGGGAAGAGACCCAGTACTTC.

This clone has only one observation. This chain joins TRBV7-2 and TRBJ1-6; D not resolved. Trimming removed 4 bases at V and 9 bases at J, with 19 bases between. This CDR3 contains 16 residues. Germline CDR1 SGHTA, CDR2 FQGNSA. This CDR3 reads CASSYRDFPFSSPLHF. The CDR3 bases are TGTGCCAGCAGCTACCGAGACTTTCCCTTTAGTTCACCCCTCCACTTT.

This chain joins TRBV7-9 and TRBJ1-4; TRBD1 matches 10 bases. This CDR3 is built from 18 residues. V lost 4 bases and J lost 0; bases outside the gene matches: 8. From germline, CDR1 is SEHNR and CDR2 FQNEAQ (reference sequence). In DNA form, the CDR3 reads TGTGCCAGCAGCTCGGGACAGGGGTATGGGGCAACTAATGAAAAACTGTTTTTT. It translates to CASSSGQGYGATNEKLFF.

The chain has TRBV15 and TRBJ2-7; 9 bases line up with TRBD1. The germline gives CDR1 LNHNV, CDR2 YYDKDF (reference sequence). The CDR3 is made up of 16 amino acids. V shed 3 bases and J 9 bases; nucleotides not matched to a gene: 15. CDR3 sequence: CATSRDRSGQGSAQYF. In nucleotides, the CDR3 is TGTGCCACCAGCAGGGACCGATCGGGACAGGGAAGTGCGCAGTACTTC.

The chain joins TRBV6-2 or TRBV6-3 to TRBJ2-1; 13 nucleotides match TRBD2. V was pared by 1 base and J by 8 bases, with 8 bases of the junction left unmatched. Germline V gives CDR1 MNHEY, CDR2 SVGEGT. The CDR3 runs to 17 residues. This CDR3 reads CASSYYLLAGGLDEQFF. The CDR3 nucleotides read TGTGCCAGCAGTTACTATCTACTAGCGGGAGGGCTCGATGAGCAGTTCTTC.

The chain has TRBV19 and TRBJ2-1, with a tentative D call TRBD1 (5 bases). Trimming stripped 2 bases from V and 5 bases from J, with 13 bases between. CDR1 and CDR2 from the germline V gene are LNHDA and SQIVND (reference sequence). The CDR3 length is 15 residues. The CDR3 nucleotides are TGTGCCAGTAGTATACTTGTGACAGTCCACAATGAGCAGTTCTTC. It translates to CASSILVTVHNEQFF.

The CDR3 DNA reads as TGTGCCAGCGCCGGGACAGGGCATCAGCCCCAGCATTTT. It is translated as CASAGTGHQPQHF. The chain recombines TRBV19 with TRBJ1-5; 9 bases are shared with TRBD1. CDR1 LNHDA and CDR2 SQIVND come from the germline V gene (reference sequence). With 9 bases clipped from V and 5 bases from J, the junction kept 5 bases outside the gene matches. The CDR3 spans 13 residues.

The rearrangement uses TRBV6-5 and TRBJ2-2; D is unclear. The V end lost 4 bases, the J end lost 3 bases, and 6 bases lay between the germline ends. From germline, CDR1 is MNHEY and CDR2 SVGAGI. The CDR3 consists of 13 residues. DNA of the CDR3: TGTGCCAGCAGTTTTTCTGACACCGGGGAGCTGTTTTTT. Its protein product is CASSFSDTGELFF.

The rearrangement uses TRBV5-1 and TRBJ1-2; D call uncertain. CDR3 length equals 17 residues. Germline lookup yields CDR1 SGHRS and CDR2 YFSETQ. The V gene lost 0 bases and the J gene lost 6 bases, with 21 bases spanning the gap. The CDR3 nucleotides read TGCGCCAGCAGCTTGGCTTCTATAGGGCCCCTGGAGGATGGCTACACCTTC. This sequence encodes CASSLASIGPLEDGYTF.

This rearrangement joins TRBV28 to TRBJ1-5; D remains ambiguous. The CDR3 loop spans 15 amino acids. The V gene lost 4 bases and the J gene lost 6 bases, with 16 bases spanning the gap. The germline gives CDR1 MDHEN, CDR2 SYDVKM. The CDR3 spells CASSSPVGGPQPQHF. The CDR3 nucleotides are TGTGCCAGCAGTTCCCCCGTTGGTGGGCCTCAGCCCCAGCATTTT.

This clone showed up just once. This chain links TRBV6-5 with TRBJ2-1, with 12 nucleotides matching TRBD2. V lost 7 bases, J lost 7 bases, and 5 bases stayed unmatched. Germline V lookup: CDR1 MNHEY, CDR2 SVGAGI. The CDR3 covers 14 residues. The CDR3 DNA sequence: TGTGCCAGCATTTGGACTAGCGGGATAAATGAGCAGTTCTTC. Amino acids: CASIWTSGINEQFF.

This chain joins TRBV7-3 and TRBJ2-1, with D uncertain. The CDR3 is 14 residues long. Germline CDR1 SGHTA, CDR2 FQGTGA. Between the trimmed V and J ends, which lost 5 bases and 0 bases, there was a span of 8 bases. CDR3 residues: CASSPHSSYNEQFF. Written as DNA, the CDR3 is TGTGCCAGCAGCCCGCATAGCTCCTACAATGAGCAGTTCTTC.

The V and J genes are TRBV5-4 and TRBJ2-2; maybe TRBD1 (6 bases). The V and J ends lost 3 bases and 7 bases respectively, with 13 bases between them. There are 14 residues in the CDR3. Germline lookup yields CDR1 SGHNT and CDR2 YYREEE (reference sequence). The CDR3 is CASSWDKANGELFF. The CDR3 bases are TGTGCCAGCAGCTGGGACAAAGCTAACGGGGAGCTGTTTTTT. Combining the CDR3 with reference TRBV5-4 and TRBJ2-2 gives the whole variable domain ETGVTQSPTHLIKTRGQQVTLRCSSQSGHNTVSWYQQALGQGPQFIFQYYREEENGRGNFPPRFSGLQFPNYSSELNVNALELDDSALYLCASSWDKANGELFFGEGSRLTVL.

The gene calls are TRBV28 and TRBJ1-1; D not resolved. CDR1 is MDHEN and CDR2 is SYDVKM in the germline V gene. The CDR3 has 15 residues. Trimming removed 3 bases at V and 0 bases at J, with 11 bases between. In DNA, the CDR3 is TGTGCCAGCAGTTTGGTCTCTAATGTGAACACTGAAGCTTTCTTT. Its translation is CASSLVSNVNTEAFF.